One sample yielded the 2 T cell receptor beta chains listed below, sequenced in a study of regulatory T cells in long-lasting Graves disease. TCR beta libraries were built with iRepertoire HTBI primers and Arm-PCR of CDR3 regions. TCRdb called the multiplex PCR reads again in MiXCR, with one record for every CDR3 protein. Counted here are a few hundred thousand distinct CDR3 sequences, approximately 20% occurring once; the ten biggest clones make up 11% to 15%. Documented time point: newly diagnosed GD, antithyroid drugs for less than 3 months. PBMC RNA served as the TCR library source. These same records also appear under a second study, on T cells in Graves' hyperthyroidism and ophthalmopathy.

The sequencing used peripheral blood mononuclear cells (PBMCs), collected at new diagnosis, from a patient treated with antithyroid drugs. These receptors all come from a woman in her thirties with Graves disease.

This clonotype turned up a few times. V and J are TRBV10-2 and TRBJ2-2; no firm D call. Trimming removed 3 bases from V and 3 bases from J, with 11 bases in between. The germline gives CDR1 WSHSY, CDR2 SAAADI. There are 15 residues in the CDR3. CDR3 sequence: CASSDLKRYTGELFF. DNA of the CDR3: TGCGCCAGCAGTGACCTAAAACGATACACCGGGGAGCTGTTTTTT.

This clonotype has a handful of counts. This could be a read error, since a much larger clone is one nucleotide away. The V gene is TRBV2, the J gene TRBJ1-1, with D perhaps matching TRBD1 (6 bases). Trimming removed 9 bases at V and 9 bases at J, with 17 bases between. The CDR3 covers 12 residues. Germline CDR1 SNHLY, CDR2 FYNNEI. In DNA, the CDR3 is TGTGCCAGGCGAGCAGGGGATACTAAAGCTTTCTTT. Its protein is CARRAGDTKAFF.